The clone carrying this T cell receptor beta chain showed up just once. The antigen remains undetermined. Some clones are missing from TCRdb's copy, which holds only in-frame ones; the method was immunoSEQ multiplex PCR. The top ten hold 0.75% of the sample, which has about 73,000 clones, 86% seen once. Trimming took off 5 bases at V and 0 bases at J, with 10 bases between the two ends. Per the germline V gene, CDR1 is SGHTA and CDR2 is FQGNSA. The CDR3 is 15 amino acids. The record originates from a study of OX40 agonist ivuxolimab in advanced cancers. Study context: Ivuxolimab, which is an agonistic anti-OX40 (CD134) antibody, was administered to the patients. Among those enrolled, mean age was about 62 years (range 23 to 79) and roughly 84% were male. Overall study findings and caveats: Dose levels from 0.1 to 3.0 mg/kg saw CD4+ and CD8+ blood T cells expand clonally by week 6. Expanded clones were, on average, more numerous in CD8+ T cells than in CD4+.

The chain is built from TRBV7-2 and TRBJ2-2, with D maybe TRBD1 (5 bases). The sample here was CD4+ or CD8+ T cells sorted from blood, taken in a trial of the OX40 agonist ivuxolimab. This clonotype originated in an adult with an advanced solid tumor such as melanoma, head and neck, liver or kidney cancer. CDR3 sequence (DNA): TGTGCCAGCAGCCAACAGGTCACGAACACCGGGGAGCTGTTTTTT. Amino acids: CASSQQVTNTGELFF.